Presented here are 23 T cell receptor beta chains from one specimen sequenced in a study of CD8+CD57+ T cells in acquired aplastic anemia. TCR beta VDJ and CDR3 were profiled, and genomic DNA was the template. One entry per CDR3 protein results from TCRdb running MiXCR on the reads. The sample has some 290,000 distinct CDR3 sequences; approximately 56% are singletons. Sample: sorted CD4+, CD8+, or CD8+CD57+ T cells (not recorded which) from PBMCs. These receptors all come from a human donor with severe aplastic anemia or a healthy control (not recorded which).

This clonotype was counted between two and nine times. The V gene is TRBV20-1, the J gene TRBJ2-2; D is uncertain. The CDR3 totals 15 residues. The V and J ends lost 0 bases and 5 bases respectively, with 13 bases between them. Per the germline V gene, CDR1 is DFQATT and CDR2 is SNEGSKA (reference sequence). CDR3 DNA: TGCAGTGCTAGAGATCCACCAATAACAACCGGGGAGCTGTTTTTT. Translation gives CSARDPPITTGELFF.

V is TRBV29-1 and J is TRBJ2-5; the match to TRBD1 covers 12 bases. This CDR3 has 14 amino acids. J was trimmed by 4 bases and V by 6 bases; bases with no gene match: 6. CDR1 and CDR2 from the germline V gene are SQVTM and ANQGSEA. The chain's CDR3 is CSVGDRGRSETQYF. The CDR3 region has the DNA TGCAGCGTGGGGGACAGGGGGCGGTCAGAGACCCAGTACTTC.

This clonotype was detected only once. The chain carries TRBV25-1 and TRBJ1-1; TRBD1 might be the D (6 bases). Trimming removed 11 bases from V and 1 base from J, with 17 bases in between. CDR1 is MGHDK, CDR2 SYGVNS, per germline. The CDR3 runs 14 residues. This chain's CDR3 is CAAATGQTNTEAFF. Written as DNA, the CDR3 is TGTGCCGCTGCCACCGGACAGACGAACACTGAAGCTTTCTTT.

This chain's CDR3 is CAITRDTAYEQYF. Here the CDR3 DNA reads TGTGCCATCACACGGGACACTGCCTACGAGCAGTACTTC. The chain is built from TRBV10-3 and TRBJ2-7, with D possibly matching TRBD1 (6 bases). The CDR3 sequence is 13 residues long. V lost 7 bases, J lost 2 bases, and 12 bases lay in between. Germline CDR1 is ENHRY and CDR2 is SYGVKD.

This clonotype was detected a few times. The CDR3 DNA reads as TGCAGTGCTAGAGTTTCGGCGAGCAATGAGCAGTTCTTC. Its translation is CSARVSASNEQFF. V usage is TRBV20-1 and J usage is TRBJ2-1; D is unresolved. V gave up 1 base and J gave up 6 bases, with 10 bases separating them. Germline CDR1 is DFQATT and CDR2 is SNEGSKA (reference sequence). The CDR3 is made up of 13 amino acids.

The chain carries TRBV20-1 and TRBJ2-3; 11 bases align to TRBD2. V gave up 3 bases and J gave up 6 bases; unmatched junction bases: 5. The length of the CDR3 is 14 residues. The germline V gene encodes CDR1 DFQATT and CDR2 SNEGSKA (reference sequence). CDR3 amino acids: CSASLAGGHDTQYF. The CDR3 DNA reads TGCAGTGCTAGTCTAGCGGGGGGCCACGATACGCAGTATTTT.

Many counts were recorded for this clonotype. J is TRBJ1-5 and V is TRBV3-1; D call uncertain. Trimming left V 1 base short and J 1 base short, with 5 bases between. There are 14 residues in the CDR3. Germline CDR1 LGHDT, CDR2 YNNKEL (reference sequence). The CDR3 DNA sequence: TGTGCCAGCAGCCAAGTGGAGAGCAATCAGCCCCAGCATTTT. Protein sequence: CASSQVESNQPQHF.

This clonotype was seen ten or more times. The chain carries TRBV11-3 and TRBJ2-3; D remains unclear. The CDR3 totals 16 residues. V lost 0 bases and J 1 base, leaving 11 bases between the germline ends. Germline-derived CDR1 and CDR2 are SGHNT and YENEEA. The CDR3 spells CASSLDGGTGTDTQYF. The CDR3 DNA sequence: TGTGCCAGCAGCTTAGATGGCGGAACGGGCACAGATACGCAGTATTTT.

Regarding this clonotype: The junction departs from the called germline gene at one end, perhaps through a read error. This chain uses TRBV10-1 with TRBJ2-7; a possible D gene is TRBD1 (7 bases). CDR3 length: 14 amino acids. The germline V gene encodes CDR1 WNHNN and CDR2 SYGVQD (reference sequence). The CDR3 DNA sequence: TGCGCCAGCAGTGGGGGGGACAGCCCCTACGGGCAGTACTTC. The encoded protein is CASSGGDSPYGQYF.

The V and J genes are TRBV2 and TRBJ1-1, with D hard to call. V shed 6 bases and J shed 0 bases, with 8 bases lying between them. The CDR3 sequence is 13 residues long. The germline V gene has CDR1 SNHLY and CDR2 FYNNEI. The CDR3 loop is CASRGSVNTEAFF. For the CDR3, the DNA is TGTGCCAGCAGAGGCAGTGTGAACACTGAAGCTTTCTTT. The whole variable domain, remainder taken from reference TRBV2 and TRBJ1-1, is EPEVTQTPSHQVTQMGQEVILRCVPISNHLYFYWYRQILGQKVEFLVSFYNNEISEKSEIFDDQFSVERPDGSNFTLKIRSTKLEDSAMYFCASRGSVNTEAFFGQGTRLTVV.

The rearrangement uses TRBV7-8 and TRBJ1-1; D not resolved. The CDR3 extends over 13 amino acids. Trimming stripped 4 bases from V and 1 base from J, with 7 bases between. In germline, CDR1 is SGHVS, CDR2 FQNEAQ. The CDR3 spells CASSSGRNTEAFF. CDR3 coding DNA: TGTGCCAGCAGCTCCGGACGGAACACTGAAGCTTTCTTT.

A note on this clonotype: The junction departs from germline at one end; a sequencing error may be responsible. The chain joins TRBV30 to TRBJ1-6; D is possibly TRBD1 (5 bases). The germline V gene encodes CDR1 GTSNPN and CDR2 SVGIG (reference sequence). The CDR3 runs 17 residues. The CDR3 sequence is CAWSGRDGSSYNSPPHF. The CDR3 region has the DNA TGTGCCTGGAGTGGCCGGGACGGAAGCTCCTATAATTCACCCCCCCACTTT. Filled out from reference TRBV30 and TRBJ1-6, the complete variable domain reads SQTIHQWPATLVQPVGSPLSLECTVEGTSNPNLYWYRQAAGRGLQLLFYSVGIGQISSEVPQNLSASRPQDRQFILSSKKLLLSDSGFYLCAWSGRDGSSYNSPPHFGNGTRLTVT.

This clonotype was seen many times. V is TRBV7-2 and J is TRBJ2-2; 7 bases are a match to TRBD1. The CDR3 is 12 amino acids. Looked up from germline, CDR1 is SGHTA and CDR2 is FQGNSA. After removal of 7 bases from V and 6 bases from J, the junction contained 2 bases not matched to a gene. In DNA form, the CDR3 reads TGTGCCAGCACCGACAGGGCCGGGGAGCTGTTTTTT. It specifies CASTDRAGELFF.

This clonotype showed up many times. This sequence joins TRBV7-2 and TRBJ2-1; D is unclear. Germline loops: CDR1 SGHTA, CDR2 FQGNSA. CDR3 length equals 14 residues. Trimming removed 5 bases from V and 5 bases from J, with 13 bases in between. CDR3 residues: CASSPEAFNNEQFF. Written as DNA, the CDR3 is TGTGCCAGCAGCCCCGAGGCCTTCAACAATGAGCAGTTCTTC.

V and J are TRBV10-3 and TRBJ2-1; D uncertain. CDR1 is ENHRY and CDR2 is SYGVKD in the germline V gene. V dropped 4 bases and J dropped 7 bases, with 11 bases sitting between them. This CDR3 is built from 13 residues. The DNA of the CDR3 is TGTGCCATCAGTGGAACCGACTTGAATGAGCAGTTCTTC. Protein sequence: CAISGTDLNEQFF.

The table lists this clonotype with a count of one. The limits of the CDR3 on the DNA are not certain, so only TCRdb's listed CDR3 is given. The chain employs TRBV6-6 and TRBJ1-1; TRBD1, as called in the table, went unchecked against the DNA. CDR1 MNHNY and CDR2 SVGAGI come from the germline V gene (reference sequence). The CDR3 comprises 22 residues, both ends counted. The CDR3 here is CASSQTGMIGGYTFGSGTEAFF.

This clonotype appeared a few times. The V and J genes are TRBV28 and TRBJ2-1, with a weak D call TRBD1 (8 bases). The V and J ends lost 7 bases and 7 bases respectively, with 20 bases between them. From germline, CDR1 is MDHEN and CDR2 SYDVKM. There are 15 residues in the CDR3. CDR3 region: CASNMIQGGGNEQFF. The CDR3 nucleotides are TGTGCCAGCAACATGATACAGGGGGGGGGTAATGAGCAGTTCTTC.

This clonotype was observed many times. V is TRBV20-1 and J is TRBJ1-3; TRBD1 might be the D (5 bases). Trimming left V 5 bases short and J 0 bases short, with 14 bases between. The germline V gene has CDR1 DFQATT and CDR2 SNEGSKA (reference sequence). The CDR3 consists of 15 residues. CDR3 DNA sequence: TGCAGTGCTCAACCGGGACTAAACTCTGGAAACACCATATATTTT. This translates into CSAQPGLNSGNTIYF.

The sample holds a few counts of this clonotype. The chain joins TRBV7-8 to TRBJ2-2; possible D gene TRBD1, 5 bases. Germline loops: CDR1 SGHVS, CDR2 FQNEAQ. V gave up 2 bases and J gave up 4 bases, with 5 bases separating them. The CDR3 is made up of 13 amino acids. The CDR3 coding sequence is TGTGCCAGCAGCTTACAGGGCACCGGGGAGCTGTTTTTT. This encodes CASSLQGTGELFF.

This chain connects TRBV29-1 to TRBJ1-2; D might be TRBD1 (6 bases). The CDR3 totals 14 residues. Germline V lookup: CDR1 SQVTM, CDR2 ANQGSEA. The V end lost 4 bases, the J end lost 2 bases, and 14 bases lay between the germline ends. CDR3 residues: CSVAQRGRNYGYTF. CDR3 DNA: TGCAGCGTTGCCCAACGGGGGCGAAACTATGGCTACACCTTC. The variable domain in full, completed from reference TRBV29-1 and TRBJ1-2, reads SAVISQKPSRDICQRGTSLTIQCQVDSQVTMMFWYRQQPGQSLTLIATANQGSEATYESGFVIDKFPISRPNLTFSTLTVSNMSPEDSSIYLCSVAQRGRNYGYTFGSGTRLTVV.

In this sample, this clonotype turned up once. V gene TRBV2 combines with J gene TRBJ2-1; D might be TRBD1 (5 bases). Germline assignment: CDR1 SNHLY and CDR2 FYNNEI. Trimming removed 3 bases from V and 8 bases from J, with 14 bases in between. The CDR3 is made up of 14 amino acids. The CDR3 loop is CASSDGQGWDEQFF. The CDR3 region has the DNA TGTGCCAGCAGTGACGGTCAGGGCTGGGATGAGCAGTTCTTC.

Concerning this clonotype itself: At one boundary the junction diverges from the germline segment, which might be a read error. This rearrangement joins TRBV20-1 to TRBJ2-7; TRBD1 is a possible D gene (5 bases). This CDR3 contains 13 residues. Germline assignment: CDR1 DFQATT and CDR2 SNEGSKA (reference sequence). CDR3 residues: CGADTGTSYEQYF. CDR3 bases: TGCGGTGCCGATACAGGCACATCCTACGAGCAGTACTTC.

As for this clonotype: Compared with germline, one end of the junction differs, possibly owing to a read error. The chain links TRBV7-9 to TRBJ2-7, with 10 bases that match TRBD1. Germline CDR1 and CDR2: SEHNR and FQNEAQ (reference sequence). The CDR3 covers 15 residues. This CDR3 reads CASSPRGTGVYEQYF. The CDR3 DNA reads TGCGCCAGCAGCCCTCGTGGGACAGGGGTTTACGAGCAGTACTTC.